This T cell receptor (beta chain) was retrieved from a study of T cells after posttransplantation cyclophosphamide. Study-level findings and limits: Recipient CMV seropositivity and CMV reactivation strongly tracked TRB clonality. Skin or GI-infiltrating T cells shared few TRB sequences with blood. Later blood repertoires were often dominated by clones from the donor CD8+ memory compartment.

The method was immunoSEQ multiplex PCR; TCRdb's version includes in-frame clones alone and lacks a portion of them. The sample lists roughly 25,000 clones, roughly 83% occurring once. Regarding this clone: Its specificity is not known.

This clonotype was obtained from a woman aged 55-75 years with a blood cancer, CMV-positive, and with a related stem cell donor. What was sequenced was PBMCs.

In DNA form, the CDR3 reads TGCGCCAGCAGCTTGGGACTAGCGGGAGGCCCCCCCTACGAGCAGTACTTC. Translating gives CASSLGLAGGPPYEQYF. The chain recombines TRBV5-1 with TRBJ2-7; 13 bases align to TRBD2. The CDR3 has 17 amino acids. The germline gives CDR1 SGHRS, CDR2 YFSETQ. The V and J ends lost 0 bases and 2 bases, in that order; junction bases with no gene match: 5.